This T cell receptor (beta chain) is drawn from a study of shared clonotypes between healthy human individuals. Sorted-subset replicate PCRs used about 0.2 ug of genomic DNA. This amount corresponded to about 30,000 T cell genomes. Libraries were prepared by immunoSEQ multiplex PCR; TCRdb keeps only in-frame clonotypes and omits some of them. The sample consists of about 680,000 clones, around 90% of them appearing once. CD45RO-negative, CCR7-selected cells formed the naive CD8 fraction, which excluded terminally differentiated effector memory CD45RA+ cells. This CDR3 spans 13 amino acids. V was pared by 0 bases and J by 8 bases, with 11 bases between. CDR1 SGHRS and CDR2 YFSETQ come from the germline V gene.

V and J are TRBV5-1 and TRBJ1-1; D gene uncertain. What was sequenced was naive CD8+ T cells sorted from blood. The receptor was derived from a man younger than 45 in good health. Here the CDR3 reads CASSLGNGAEAFF. For the CDR3, the DNA is TGCGCCAGCAGCTTGGGCAACGGAGCGGAAGCTTTCTTT.